This T cell receptor (beta chain) was recorded in a study of Ad26.COV2.S vaccination and SARS-CoV-2 variants. General study results and limits: The study found similar non-spike TCR breadth in vaccine and placebo recipients. The breadth of spike-specific CD8+ and CD4+ T cell responses after vaccination was reportedly substantial. Spike-specific TCR breadth was greater after Ad26.COV2.S than placebo.

Measured with immunoSEQ multiplex PCR; TCRdb has only the in-frame clones, and not every one. The table has hundreds of thousands of clones, around 90% seen once. Treatment meaning: around 19 received Ad26.COV2.S at low or high dose, single or two shots; about 5 received placebo; per-sample allocation not given. At day 63 after the first vaccine or placebo injection, samples were drawn. Remarks on this clone: The antigen remains unidentified.

V shed 5 bases and J shed 6 bases, with 19 bases lying between them. Germline CDR1 SGHAT, CDR2 FQNNGV. The CDR3 consists of 15 residues. The V call is TRBV11-2, the J call TRBJ1-2; D unresolved. Material: peripheral blood, obtained in a trial of Ad26.COV2.S vaccine versus placebo. The sequence was obtained from a person between 18 and 60 years old who received the Ad26.COV2.S COVID-19 vaccine or a placebo. DNA of the CDR3: TGTGCCAGCAGCATAATAGGAGGGTGGGTTGATGGCTACACCTTC. It is translated as CASSIIGGWVDGYTF.